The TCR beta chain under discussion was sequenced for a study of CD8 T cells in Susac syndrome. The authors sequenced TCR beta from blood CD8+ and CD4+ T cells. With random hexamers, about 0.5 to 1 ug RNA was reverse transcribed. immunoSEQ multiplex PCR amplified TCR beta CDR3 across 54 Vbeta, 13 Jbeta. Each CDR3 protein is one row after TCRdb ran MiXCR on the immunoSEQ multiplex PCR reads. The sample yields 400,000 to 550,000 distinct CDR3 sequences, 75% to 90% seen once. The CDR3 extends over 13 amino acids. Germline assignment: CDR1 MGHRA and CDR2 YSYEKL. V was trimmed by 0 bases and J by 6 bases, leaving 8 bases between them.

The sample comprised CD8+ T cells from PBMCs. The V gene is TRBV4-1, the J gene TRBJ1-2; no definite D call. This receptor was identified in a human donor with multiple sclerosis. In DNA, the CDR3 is TGCGCCAGCAGCCAAGATTCGACCCATGGCTACACCTTC. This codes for CASSQDSTHGYTF.